Presented here are 19 T cell receptor beta chains from one specimen sequenced in a study of breast tumors, draining lymph nodes, adjacent tissues. The lymph nodes were axillary draining lymph nodes from breast cancer patients. MiXCR was run by TCRdb on the multiplex PCR reads, yielding one entry per CDR3 protein. The sample lists about 130,000 distinct CDR3 sequences, about a fifth seen once, with approximately 2.7% in the top ten. The specimen sequenced was axillary lymph node tissue. These receptor sequences come from a female donor with breast cancer. Some clones in this sample may be carry-over from other donors' samples.

This clonotype was seen many times. V is TRBV11-2 and J is TRBJ1-2, with D maybe TRBD1 (6 bases). The CDR3 consists of 14 residues. The V end lost 7 bases, the J end lost 2 bases, and 14 bases lay between the germline ends. Per the germline V gene, CDR1 is SGHAT and CDR2 is FQNNGV. DNA for the CDR3: TGTGCCAGCACCCCGGACAGAGCGAACTATGGCTACACCTTC. Protein: CASTPDRANYGYTF.

V gene TRBV7-2 combines with J gene TRBJ2-3, with D hard to call. The CDR3 loop spans 16 amino acids. Germline-derived CDR1 and CDR2 are SGHTA and FQGNSA. V was trimmed by 0 bases and J by 4 bases, leaving 14 bases between them. The CDR3 DNA reads TGTGCCAGCAGCTTAGCAGGTTTCGGGCCCCCAGATACGCAGTATTTT. It codes for CASSLAGFGPPDTQYF.

For this clonotype: Since a much larger clone is just one base distant, this may be a read error. The CDR3 carries no conserved terminal phenylalanine or tryptophan, so it likely arises from a read error. The V gene is TRBV19, the J gene TRBJ2-7; TRBD1 agrees at 9 bases. Germline V gene lookup returns CDR1 LNHDA and CDR2 SQIVND (reference sequence). The CDR3 is made up of 13 amino acids. V gave up 5 bases and J gave up 8 bases; unmatched junction bases: 7. CDR3 protein: CASSQGTGYKQYL. For the CDR3, the DNA is TGTGCCAGTAGTCAAGGGACAGGGTACAAGCAGTACCTC.

This clonotype was seen a handful of times. This chain joins TRBV6-6 and TRBJ2-1; 8 bases agree with TRBD2. The CDR3 is 12 residues long. With V trimmed by 6 bases and J by 8 bases, 3 bases remained unmatched. The V gene's germline CDR1 is MNHNY and CDR2 SVGAGI (reference sequence). The CDR3 loop is CASSREGDEQFF. Here the CDR3 DNA reads TGTGCCAGCAGCCGGGAGGGGGATGAGCAGTTCTTC.

This clonotype was counted at least ten times. The chain uses TRBV10-1 and TRBJ2-2, with 7 bases aligning to TRBD2. CDR3 size: 15 residues. J was trimmed by 0 bases and V by 6 bases; bases with no gene match: 4. The germline CDR1 and CDR2 sequences are WNHNN and SYGVQD (reference sequence). Here the CDR3 reads CASRAGLSNTGELFF. The DNA for the CDR3 is TGCGCCAGCAGGGCGGGACTATCGAACACCGGGGAGCTGTTTTTT.

This clonotype has only a few counts. The chain combines TRBV6-1 with TRBJ1-5; D not certain. Germline-derived CDR1 and CDR2 are MNHNS and SASEGT. Between the trimmed V and J ends, which lost 10 bases and 5 bases, there was a span of 9 bases. The CDR3 is made up of 11 amino acids. The DNA for the CDR3 is TGTGCCAACGGACCCGATCAGCCCCAGCATTTT. Translated, it gives CANGPDQPQHF.

This sequence joins TRBV5-1 and TRBJ2-2, with a tentative D call TRBD1 (6 bases). Germline CDR1 SGHRS, CDR2 YFSETQ. CDR3 length equals 17 residues. V lost 3 bases to trimming and J lost 2 bases, with 17 bases between them. CDR3 sequence reads: CASSSLPQGFNTGELFF. For the CDR3, the DNA is TGCGCCAGCAGCTCTTTACCTCAGGGGTTCAACACCGGGGAGCTGTTTTTT.

Details on this clonotype: A much larger clone differs by one base, so this may be a read error. The chain links TRBV19 to TRBJ2-7; 8 nucleotides agree with TRBD1. The CDR3 has 14 residues. Germline V gene sequence: CDR1 LNHDA, CDR2 SQIVND (reference sequence). In nucleotides, the CDR3 is TGTGCCCGTAGTCCTCGGACAGGGTACTACGAGCAGTACTTC. Its protein is CARSPRTGYYEQYF.

This clonotype was counted at least ten times. The chain combines TRBV6-2 or TRBV6-3 with TRBJ2-7; D is possibly TRBD1 or TRBD2 (5 bases each). Trimming stripped 2 bases from V and 6 bases from J, with 14 bases between. The CDR3 runs 14 residues. Germline V gene data show CDR1 as MNHEY and CDR2 as SVGEGT. The DNA of the CDR3 is TGTGCCAGCAGTTACATCTCCTCCGGGGCCGAGCAGTACTTC. It yields the protein CASSYISSGAEQYF.

The chain couples TRBV6-2 or TRBV6-3 to TRBJ2-1; D possibly corresponds to TRBD2 (6 bases). Trimming took 0 bases from V and 3 from J, leaving 15 bases between them. The CDR3 runs to 17 residues. Germline CDR1 reads MNHEY; CDR2 reads SVGEGT. CDR3 nucleotide sequence: TGTGCCAGCAGTTACTCGAAGTTGGGCGGGATCTACAATGAGCAGTTCTTC. Protein sequence: CASSYSKLGGIYNEQFF.

CDR3 in amino acids: CASSLEAGAHSGANVLTF. CDR3 coding DNA: TGCGCCAGCAGCTTGGAGGCAGGGGCCCACTCTGGGGCCAACGTCCTGACTTTC. The V call is TRBV5-1, the J call TRBJ2-6; tentatively, D is TRBD1 (6 bases). This CDR3 is 18 amino acids long. Trimming removed 0 bases from V and 0 bases from J, with 13 bases in between. Germline V gene data show CDR1 as SGHRS and CDR2 as YFSETQ.

Notes on this clonotype: At one boundary the junction diverges from the germline segment, which might be a read error. The rearrangement joins TRBV3-1 to TRBJ1-4; no reliable D call. The CDR3 extends over 12 amino acids. Per the germline V gene, CDR1 is LGHDT and CDR2 is YNNKEL (reference sequence). CDR3 nucleotide sequence: TGTGCCAGCAGCCAAGATAATGAAGAACTGTTTTTT. Protein product: CASSQDNEELFF. The whole variable domain, remainder taken from reference TRBV3-1 and TRBJ1-4, is DTAVSQTPKYLVTQMGNDKSIKCEQNLGHDTMYWYKQDSKKFLKIMFSYNNKELIINETVPNRFSPKSPDKAHLNLHINSLELGDSAVYFCASSQDNEELFFGSGTQLSVL.

This clonotype was counted at least ten times. The genes are TRBV5-1 and TRBJ2-1, with 8 bases aligning to TRBD2. Germline V gene lookup returns CDR1 SGHRS and CDR2 YFSETQ. V trimming: 4 bases; J trimming: 5 bases; junction bases outside the gene matches: 8. The CDR3 sequence is 15 residues long. This chain's CDR3 is CASSLPGTRDNEQFF. As DNA, the CDR3 is TGCGCCAGCAGCCTACCTGGGACTAGGGACAATGAGCAGTTCTTC.

Comment on this clonotype: Here the CDR3 omits its conserved ending phenylalanine or tryptophan, so a read error is the likely source. The chain links TRBV5-6 to TRBJ2-6; tentative D call: TRBD1 (6 bases). CDR1 and CDR2 (germline): SGHDT, YYEEEE. Trimming removed 1 base at V and 4 bases at J, with 15 bases between. The CDR3 has 17 residues. This CDR3 is CASSLSNRVTGANVLTS. CDR3 sequence (DNA): TGTGCCAGCAGCTTGTCGAACAGGGTAACGGGGGCCAACGTCCTGACTTCC.

Only a few counts were recorded for this clonotype. The chain joins TRBV18 to TRBJ2-2; no clear D. The CDR3 extends over 13 amino acids. V was pared by 3 bases and J by 3 bases, with 5 bases between. Germline V lookup: CDR1 KGHSH, CDR2 LQKENI. The chain's CDR3 is CASSPKHTGELFF. CDR3 nucleotide sequence: TGTGCCAGCTCACCCAAGCACACCGGGGAGCTGTTTTTT.

This clonotype was seen at least ten times. This sequence joins TRBV7-8 and TRBJ2-3; TRBD1 might be the D (6 bases). CDR1 and CDR2 from the germline V gene are SGHVS and FQNEAQ. The germline V and J ends were trimmed by 2 bases and 4 bases, with 13 bases remaining between them. This CDR3 has 15 amino acids. The CDR3 spells CASSLIGGTADTQYF. Here the CDR3 DNA reads TGTGCCAGCAGCTTAATAGGGGGAACAGCAGATACGCAGTATTTT. Variable domain in full (rest from reference TRBV7-8 and TRBJ2-3): GAGVSQSPRYKVAKRGQDVALRCDPISGHVSLFWYQQALGQGPEFLTYFQNEAQLDKSGLPSDRFFAERPEGSVSTLKIQRTQQEDSAVYLCASSLIGGTADTQYFGPGTRLTVL.

The rearrangement joins TRBV9 to TRBJ2-1, with 9 nucleotides matching TRBD2. The CDR3 extends over 16 amino acids. Losses at the gene ends were 0 bases for V and 3 bases for J; bases not matched to a gene: 4. Germline CDR1 is SGDLS and CDR2 is YYNGEE. The CDR3 loop reads CASSVDPSGNYNEQFF. Here the CDR3 DNA reads TGTGCCAGCAGCGTAGATCCTAGCGGGAACTACAATGAGCAGTTCTTC.

This clonotype was recorded many times. The chain joins TRBV20-1 to TRBJ1-6, with D uncertain. The CDR3 contains 13 residues. CDR1 is DFQATT, CDR2 SNEGSKA, per germline (reference sequence). The V gene lost 5 bases and the J gene lost 4 bases, with 9 bases spanning the gap. CDR3 nucleotide sequence: TGCAGTGCTTTAGGGCGGTATAATTCACCCCTCCACTTT. Translation gives CSALGRYNSPLHF.

The chain has TRBV20-1 and TRBJ2-7; possibly TRBD2 for D (6 bases). Trimming stripped 6 bases from V and 4 bases from J, with 25 bases between. This CDR3 is built from 16 residues. The V gene's germline CDR1 is DFQATT and CDR2 SNEGSKA (reference sequence). The CDR3 bases are TGCAGTGCAAGTAGGCGTGGCGGGCTCGGGGGATACGAGCAGTACTTC. Translated: CSASRRGGLGGYEQYF.